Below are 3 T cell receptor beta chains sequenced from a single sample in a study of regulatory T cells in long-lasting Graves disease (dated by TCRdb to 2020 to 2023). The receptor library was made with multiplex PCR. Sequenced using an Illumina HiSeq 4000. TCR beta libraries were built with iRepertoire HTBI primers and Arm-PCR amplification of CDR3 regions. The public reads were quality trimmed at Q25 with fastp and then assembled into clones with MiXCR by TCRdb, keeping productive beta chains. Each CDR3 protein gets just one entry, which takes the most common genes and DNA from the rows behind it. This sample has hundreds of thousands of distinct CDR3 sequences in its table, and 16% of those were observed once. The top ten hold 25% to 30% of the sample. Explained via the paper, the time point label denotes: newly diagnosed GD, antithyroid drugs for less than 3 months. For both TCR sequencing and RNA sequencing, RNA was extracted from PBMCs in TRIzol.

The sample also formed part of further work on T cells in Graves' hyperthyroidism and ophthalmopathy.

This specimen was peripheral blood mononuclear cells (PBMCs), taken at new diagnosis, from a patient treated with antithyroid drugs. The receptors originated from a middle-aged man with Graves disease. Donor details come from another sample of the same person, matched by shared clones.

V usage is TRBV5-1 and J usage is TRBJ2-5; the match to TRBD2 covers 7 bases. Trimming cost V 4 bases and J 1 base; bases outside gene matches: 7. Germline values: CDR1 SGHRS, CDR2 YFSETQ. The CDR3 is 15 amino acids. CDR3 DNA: TGCGCCAGCAGCCAGCGGGACGGACCCCAAGAGACCCAGTACTTC. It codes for CASSQRDGPQETQYF.

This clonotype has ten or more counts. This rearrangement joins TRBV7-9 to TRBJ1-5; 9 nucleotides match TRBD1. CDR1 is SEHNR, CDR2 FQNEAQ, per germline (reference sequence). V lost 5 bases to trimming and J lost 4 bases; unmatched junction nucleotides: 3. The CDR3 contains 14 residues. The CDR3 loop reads CASSPTGGNQPQHF. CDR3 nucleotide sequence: TGTGCCAGCAGCCCGACAGGGGGGAATCAGCCCCAGCATTTT.

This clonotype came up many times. CDR3 protein: CASSLKEGDTQYF. The CDR3 region has the DNA TGTGCCAGCAGTCTGAAGGAGGGAGATACGCAGTATTTT. The genes are TRBV3-1 and TRBJ2-3; tentatively, D is TRBD2 (6 bases). Germline V CDR1 and CDR2: LGHDT, YNNKEL (reference sequence). The V end lost 6 bases, the J end lost 5 bases, and 12 bases lay between the germline ends. The CDR3 totals 13 residues.